A single sample gave rise to the 32 T cell receptor beta chains below, sequenced in a study of Graves' ophthalmopathy and Graves' hyperthyroidism. Transcripts of RNA were the source for amplifying TCR beta CDR3 regions. First-round RT-PCR used HTBI primers; second-round multiplex PCR followed. TCRdb called the multiplex PCR reads again in MiXCR, with one record for every CDR3 protein. The table has approximately 540,000 distinct CDR3 sequences, about 40% seen once. Sequenced: peripheral blood or thyroid tissue (not recorded which). Every receptor here comes from an adult man with Graves' hyperthyroidism.

The chain links TRBV12-3 or TRBV12-4 to TRBJ2-5; weak D call: TRBD2 (5 bases). The CDR3 is made up of 16 amino acids. V was shortened by 4 bases and J by 4 bases, with 19 bases between the two germline ends. The CDR3 spells CASSWVPGNRGETQYF. The CDR3 DNA reads as TGTGCCAGCAGTTGGGTACCCGGGAACCGGGGAGAGACCCAGTACTTC.

Concerning this clonotype: The junction does not match germline at one end; this may be a read error. The V gene is TRBV12-5, the J gene TRBJ1-6, with unresolved D. Per germline, CDR1 LGHNT and CDR2 FRNRAP. This CDR3 is built from 16 residues. The CDR3, as DNA: TGTGCTAGTGGGGTCCTAGCGGGCTCCTATAATTCACCCCTCCGCTTT. This codes for CASGVLAGSYNSPLRF.

The rearrangement uses TRBV10-3 and TRBJ2-2; 9 nucleotides align to TRBD1. Germline CDR1 is ENHRY and CDR2 is SYGVKD. V shed 4 bases and J 5 bases; nucleotides not matched to a gene: 5. The CDR3 runs 15 residues. The CDR3 sequence is CAISAGQGITGELFF. The CDR3 DNA follows: TGTGCCATCAGTGCGGGACAGGGAATTACCGGGGAGCTGTTTTTT.

A note on this clonotype: Just one base apart from a much larger clone, this may be a read error. V is TRBV4-1 and J is TRBJ1-5, with D unclear. CDR1 is MGHRA, CDR2 YSYEKL, per germline. Trimming took off 1 base at V and 1 base at J, with 8 bases between the two ends. The length of the CDR3 is 15 residues. The CDR3 DNA follows: TGCGCCAGCAGCCAAGGCTCCCAAAGCAATCAGCCCCAGCATTTT. This codes for CASSQGSQSNQPQHF.

This clonotype was observed a few times. The CDR3 DNA is TGTGCCAGCAGCTTGTCCGGGACAGGGGGCCCTGGAAACACCATATATTTT. It translates to CASSLSGTGGPGNTIYF. V usage is TRBV25-1 and J usage is TRBJ1-3; TRBD1 aligns across 12 bases. J lost 2 bases, V lost 6 bases, and 8 bases had no gene match. CDR1 MGHDK and CDR2 SYGVNS come from the germline V gene. The CDR3 has 17 residues.

The sample holds many counts of this clonotype. V usage is TRBV12-3 or TRBV12-4 and J usage is TRBJ1-2; 10 nucleotides line up with TRBD1. The CDR3 extends over 14 amino acids. The ends lost 5 bases at V and 6 bases at J; junction bases unmatched: 6. The CDR3 nucleotides read TGTGCCAGCAGTGAGACAGGGGGCGTAGATGGCTACACCTTC. As protein: CASSETGGVDGYTF.

This clonotype came up many times. V is TRBV2 and J is TRBJ2-7; D tentatively fits TRBD1 or TRBD2 (6 bases each). Trimming took off 11 bases at V and 2 bases at J, with 10 bases between the two ends. Germline assignment: CDR1 SNHLY and CDR2 FYNNEI. The CDR3 spans 11 residues. The CDR3 reads CARGTTYEQYF. CDR3 DNA sequence: TGTGCCCGCGGGACAACCTACGAGCAGTACTTC.

The V call is TRBV30, the J call TRBJ1-1; D might be TRBD1 (6 bases). CDR1 and CDR2 from the germline V gene are GTSNPN and SVGIG (reference sequence). The CDR3 consists of 12 residues. V was trimmed by 1 base and J by 11 bases, leaving 14 bases between them. The CDR3 region has the DNA TGTGCCTGGAGTGGAGGGGGAGCCCAGGCTTTCTTT. Translation: CAWSGGGAQAFF.

The sample holds many counts of this clonotype. The rearrangement links TRBV20-1 to TRBJ2-7, with D possibly TRBD2 on 6 matching bases. Trimming pared 1 base from V and 2 bases from J, leaving 12 bases between. The germline gives CDR1 DFQATT, CDR2 SNEGSKA (reference sequence). The CDR3 spans 14 residues. CDR3 sequence reads: CSARGGAHPYEQYF. For the CDR3, the DNA is TGCAGTGCTAGAGGCGGGGCCCATCCCTACGAGCAGTACTTC.

The chain recombines TRBV9 with TRBJ2-6, with D perhaps matching TRBD1 or TRBD2 (5 bases each). The CDR3 covers 19 residues. Per the germline V gene, CDR1 is SGDLS and CDR2 is YYNGEE. V lost 4 bases to trimming and J lost 4 bases, with 24 bases between them. Here the CDR3 DNA reads TGTGCCAGCAGCCACAATAGGGACGGGGCGCTCGGCGGGGCCAACGTCCTGACTTTC. It codes for CASSHNRDGALGGANVLTF.

The chain uses TRBV13 and TRBJ1-2; D may be TRBD1 (5 bases). Looked up from germline, CDR1 is PRHDT and CDR2 is FYEKMQ (reference sequence). This CDR3 is 13 amino acids long. The V end was cut by 6 bases, the J end by 8 bases, with 16 bases between. In nucleotides, the CDR3 is TGTGCCAGCAGTTTGCAGGGCTCGGACGGCTACACCTTC. Translating it yields CASSLQGSDGYTF.

The table lists this clonotype with many counts. The chain combines TRBV24-1 with TRBJ2-5, with D perhaps being TRBD1 or TRBD2 (5 bases each). The CDR3 totals 14 residues. Trimming shortened V by 5 bases and J by 2 bases, and 11 bases separated the two germline ends. The V gene's germline CDR1 is KGHDR and CDR2 SFDVKD. Written as DNA, the CDR3 is TGTGCCACCAGTGCCGGGACCGGACAAGAGACCCAGTACTTC. Encoded protein: CATSAGTGQETQYF.

The rearrangement links TRBV29-1 to TRBJ1-2; D is possibly TRBD1 (5 bases). Per germline, CDR1 SQVTM and CDR2 ANQGSEA. Trimming pared 3 bases from V and 12 bases from J, leaving 14 bases between. The CDR3 spans 11 residues. The CDR3 DNA reads TGCAGCGTTGAGGAACAGGTGGGAAACACCTTC. It is translated as CSVEEQVGNTF.

V gene TRBV10-3 combines with J gene TRBJ2-7, with TRBD2 identical over 10 bases. CDR3 length equals 14 residues. Germline CDR1 reads ENHRY; CDR2 reads SYGVKD. V dropped 4 bases and J dropped 7; count of bases not matched to a gene: 7. This chain's CDR3 is CAISGTSGYNEQYF. Written as DNA, the CDR3 is TGTGCCATCAGTGGGACTAGCGGATACAATGAGCAGTACTTC.

The rearrangement uses TRBV7-9 and TRBJ2-7, with 9 nucleotides matching TRBD1. The V gene's germline CDR1 is SEHNR and CDR2 FQNEAQ (reference sequence). The junction had 10 bases not matched to a gene; V was cut back by 4 bases and J by 3 bases. This CDR3 comprises 16 residues. This CDR3 is CASSSGPLGQGYEQYF. The CDR3 DNA follows: TGTGCCAGCAGCTCAGGACCTCTGGGACAGGGCTACGAGCAGTACTTC.

This clonotype was seen many times. The genes are TRBV5-5 and TRBJ2-5; 14 bases match TRBD2. The germline V gene encodes CDR1 SGHKS and CDR2 YYEKEE (reference sequence). J was trimmed by 1 base and V by 5 bases; bases with no gene match: 7. This CDR3 is 17 amino acids long. The chain's CDR3 is CASRHWTSGGTQETQYF. CDR3 sequence (DNA): TGTGCCAGCAGACATTGGACTAGCGGGGGGACCCAAGAGACCCAGTACTTC.

This clonotype occurred a few times. The chain employs TRBV6-5 and TRBJ2-3; TRBD1 or TRBD2 may be the D gene (6 bases each). The CDR3 sequence is 16 residues long. The germline V gene has CDR1 MNHEY and CDR2 SVGAGI. Trimming shortened V by 6 bases and J by 3 bases, and 19 bases separated the two germline ends. In nucleotides, the CDR3 is TGTGCCAGCAGACTTAGACCCCAGGGGAGGACAGATACGCAGTATTTT. Translated: CASRLRPQGRTDTQYF.

This clonotype was picked up a small number of times. The chain has TRBV12-5 and TRBJ1-1, with D perhaps TRBD1 (6 bases). CDR1 LGHNT and CDR2 FRNRAP come from the germline V gene. The length of the CDR3 is 14 residues. The CDR3 region is CASSRGQYNTEAFF. For the CDR3, the DNA is TGTGCCAGCAGCCGCGGACAGTATAACACTGAAGCTTTCTTT. Looking up the rest from reference TRBV12-5 and TRBJ1-1 gives the full variable domain: DARVTQTPRHKVTEMGQEVTMRCQPILGHNTVFWYRQTMMQGLELLAYFRNRAPLDDSGMPKDRFSAEMPDATLATLKIQPSEPRDSAVYFCASSRGQYNTEAFFGQGTRLTVV.

The V and J genes are TRBV18 and TRBJ1-6; D possibly corresponds to TRBD1 (6 bases). Germline CDR1 reads KGHSH; CDR2 reads LQKENI. The CDR3 has 15 amino acids. Trimming took 1 base from V and 10 from J, leaving 14 bases between them. CDR3: CASSPRGNRDSPLHF. In DNA, the CDR3 is TGTGCCAGCTCACCACGCGGGAACAGGGACTCACCCCTCCACTTT. The entire variable domain, with the rest obtained from reference TRBV18 and TRBJ1-6, is as follows: NAGVMQNPRHLVRRRGQEARLRCSPMKGHSHVYWYRQLPEEGLKFMVYLQKENIIDESGMPKERFSAEFPKEGPSILRIQQVVRGDSAAYFCASSPRGNRDSPLHFGNGTRLTVT.

With respect to this clonotype: A much larger clonotype is one base distant, so this may be a read error. Likely a read error: the CDR3 ends without its conserved phenylalanine or tryptophan. The gene calls are TRBV5-4 and TRBJ2-7, with D tentatively TRBD1 or TRBD2 (5 bases each). The CDR3 is made up of 13 amino acids. Germline V lookup: CDR1 SGHNT, CDR2 YYREEE (reference sequence). V dropped 1 base and J dropped 5 bases, with 10 bases sitting between them. The CDR3 is CASSLSGANEQYL. As DNA, the CDR3 is TGTGCCAGCAGCTTGTCCGGGGCTAACGAGCAGTACCTC.

A note on this clonotype: One end of the junction does not line up with germline, which may come from a read error. The chain has TRBV24-1 and TRBJ2-2; D gene unclear. The CDR3 has 12 amino acids. Per germline, CDR1 KGHDR and CDR2 SFDVKD. The CDR3 reads CATSDPSGELFF. CDR3 sequence (DNA): TGTGCCACTAGTGATCCTAGCGGGGAGCTGTTTTTT.

This clonotype was found many times. The CDR3 bases are TGTGCCAGCAAAACACAGGGACACTACGAGCAGTACTTC. It encodes CASKTQGHYEQYF. The chain joins TRBV12-3 or TRBV12-4 to TRBJ2-7; TRBD1 is a possible D gene (6 bases). Trimming pared 7 bases from V and 3 bases from J, leaving 13 bases between. There are 13 residues in the CDR3.

CDR3 DNA: TGTGCCAGCAGCCAAGTAAGAGCGGGAGGTCTCATCCAGCAGTACTTC. Translation: CASSQVRAGGLIQQYF. V and J are TRBV3-1 and TRBJ2-7, with 9 bases lining up with TRBD2. Looked up from germline, CDR1 is LGHDT and CDR2 is YNNKEL (reference sequence). The CDR3 length is 16 residues. Losses at the gene ends were 1 base for V and 8 bases for J; bases not matched to a gene: 12.

This clonotype was counted at least ten times. The chain links TRBV28 to TRBJ2-5; D not certain. The CDR3 consists of 13 residues. The V end was cut by 2 bases, the J end by 4 bases, with 8 bases between. Germline assignment: CDR1 MDHEN and CDR2 SYDVKM. The CDR3 loop reads CASSLGSAETQYF. The CDR3, as DNA: TGTGCCAGCAGTTTAGGGTCGGCAGAGACCCAGTACTTC. Complete variable domain (other parts from reference TRBV28 and TRBJ2-5): DVKVTQSSRYLVKRTGEKVFLECVQDMDHENMFWYRQDPGLGLRLIYFSYDVKMKEKGDIPEGYSVSREKKERFSLILESASTNQTSMYLCASSLGSAETQYFGPGTRLLVL.

This clonotype was observed at least ten times. The chain combines TRBV10-3 with TRBJ2-5, with 7 bases identical to TRBD1. CDR1 is ENHRY and CDR2 is SYGVKD in the germline V gene. The V gene end was trimmed by 10 bases and the J gene end by 3 bases; junction bases not matched to a gene: 17. This CDR3 has 16 amino acids. The CDR3 DNA reads TGTGCCACCTCCCCCTCCGGGACAGATAGTGAAGAGACCCAGTACTTC. It codes for CATSPSGTDSEETQYF.

J is TRBJ2-1 and V is TRBV19; D gene ambiguous. The CDR3 has 13 amino acids. Deletions cut 4 bases from V and 0 bases from J, with 4 bases between. The germline gives CDR1 LNHDA, CDR2 SQIVND (reference sequence). CDR3 nucleotide sequence: TGTGCCAGTAGTACGTTCTCCTACAATGAGCAGTTCTTC. Translation: CASSTFSYNEQFF. Based on the CDR3 plus reference TRBV19 and TRBJ2-1, the full variable domain is DGGITQSPKYLFRKEGQNVTLSCEQNLNHDAMYWYRQDPGQGLRLIYYSQIVNDFQKGDIAEGYSVSREKKESFPLTVTSAQKNPTAFYLCASSTFSYNEQFFGPGTRLTVL.

This clonotype was picked up many times. The rearrangement joins TRBV9 to TRBJ2-5, with D unresolved. Trimming removed 2 bases from V and 3 bases from J, with 11 bases in between. The V gene's germline CDR1 is SGDLS and CDR2 YYNGEE. The CDR3 has 14 amino acids. The CDR3, as DNA: TGTGCCAGCAGCGTCAATGCGGAAAAAGAGACCCAGTACTTC. Its translation: CASSVNAEKETQYF.

This clonotype occurred a few times. This chain uses TRBV12-5 with TRBJ1-5; 9 bases fit TRBD1. Germline values: CDR1 LGHNT, CDR2 FRNRAP. Trimming cost V 6 bases and J 0 bases; bases outside gene matches: 9. This CDR3 comprises 17 residues. CDR3 loop: CASGDGTGMYSNQPQHF. CDR3 coding DNA: TGTGCTAGTGGCGATGGGACAGGGATGTATAGCAATCAGCCCCAGCATTTT. Supplemented by reference TRBV12-5 and TRBJ1-5, the full variable domain reads DARVTQTPRHKVTEMGQEVTMRCQPILGHNTVFWYRQTMMQGLELLAYFRNRAPLDDSGMPKDRFSAEMPDATLATLKIQPSEPRDSAVYFCASGDGTGMYSNQPQHFGDGTRLSIL.

The V and J genes are TRBV15 and TRBJ2-6; D remains unclear. Trimming shortened V by 0 bases and J by 4 bases, and 7 bases separated the two germline ends. Per the germline V gene, CDR1 is LNHNV and CDR2 is YYDKDF (reference sequence). This CDR3 comprises 15 residues. This CDR3 reads CATSRDGAGANVLTF. CDR3 sequence (DNA): TGTGCCACCAGCAGAGATGGTGCAGGGGCCAACGTCCTGACTTTC.

The sample holds many counts of this clonotype. The CDR3 nucleotides are TGTGCCAGCGGGGACAGGGCTTCTGGAAACACCATATATTTT. This sequence encodes CASGDRASGNTIYF. The chain recombines TRBV10-3 with TRBJ1-3; 9 positions match TRBD1. The junction had 5 bases not matched to a gene; V was cut back by 10 bases and J by 1 base. CDR1 and CDR2 from the germline V gene are ENHRY and SYGVKD. The CDR3 consists of 14 residues.

This clonotype was found many times. V gene TRBV20-1 combines with J gene TRBJ2-5, with 7 nucleotides matching TRBD1. CDR1 is DFQATT, CDR2 SNEGSKA, per germline (reference sequence). The CDR3 has 12 amino acids. The junction had 5 bases not matched to a gene; V was cut back by 5 bases and J by 5 bases. The CDR3 bases are TGCAGTGCTCGACAGGGACAGGAGACCCAGTACTTC. Amino acids: CSARQGQETQYF.

This chain links TRBV20-1 with TRBJ1-2; D gene ambiguous. V dropped 6 bases and J dropped 4 bases, with 12 bases sitting between them. The germline gives CDR1 DFQATT, CDR2 SNEGSKA (reference sequence). The CDR3 is made up of 12 amino acids. In DNA, the CDR3 is TGCAGTGCCCCCGGGGAGTCCTATGGCTACACCTTC. Translated: CSAPGESYGYTF.